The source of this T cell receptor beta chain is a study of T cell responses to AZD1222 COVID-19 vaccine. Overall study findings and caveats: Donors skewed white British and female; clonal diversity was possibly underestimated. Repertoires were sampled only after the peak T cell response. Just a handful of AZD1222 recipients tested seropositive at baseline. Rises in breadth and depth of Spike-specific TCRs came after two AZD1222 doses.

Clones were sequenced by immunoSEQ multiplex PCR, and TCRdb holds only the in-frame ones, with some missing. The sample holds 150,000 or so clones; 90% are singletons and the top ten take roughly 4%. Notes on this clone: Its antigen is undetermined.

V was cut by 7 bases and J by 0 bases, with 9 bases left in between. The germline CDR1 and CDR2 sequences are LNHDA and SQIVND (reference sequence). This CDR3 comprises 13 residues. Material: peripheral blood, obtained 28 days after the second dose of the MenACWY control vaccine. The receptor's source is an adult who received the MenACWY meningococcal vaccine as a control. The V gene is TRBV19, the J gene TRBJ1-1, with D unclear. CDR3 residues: CASKERMNTEAFF. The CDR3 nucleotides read TGTGCCAGTAAGGAAAGGATGAACACTGAAGCTTTCTTT.